A selection of T cell receptor beta chains follows, all from one sample in a study of cytotoxic CD8 clonotypes in ibrutinib-treated CLL. The method was immunoSEQ multiplex PCR; TCRdb's version includes in-frame clones alone and lacks a portion of them. The repertoire has roughly 160,000 clones, 84% of them found once; the top ten carry 4.6%. Sequenced material: PBMCs, taken after 24 months of ibrutinib treatment. These receptors all come from a human donor with chronic lymphocytic leukemia. The CDR3 runs from the conserved cysteine through the conserved F or W. D genes are given only for firm matches. For some rows the clone size is stated as once, few or many, or as a class when expanded; others skip it.

j_gene: TRBJ2-1
d_gene: .
v_gene: TRBV7-2
abundance: .
CDR3aa: CASSATITNEQFF
CDR3nt: TGTGCCAGCAGCGCGACCATTACCAATGAGCAGTTCTTC

j_gene: TRBJ2-7
d_gene: TRBD2
v_gene: TRBV7-2
abundance: .
CDR3aa: CATAGGPGAYEQYF
CDR3nt: TGTGCCACCGCGGGGGGGCCTGGAGCCTACGAGCAGTACTTC

j_gene: TRBJ1-1
d_gene: .
v_gene: TRBV7-3
abundance: .
CDR3aa: CASSLKGVGWNTEAFF
CDR3nt: TGTGCCAGCAGCCTGAAGGGGGTAGGTTGGAACACTGAAGCTTTCTTT

j_gene: TRBJ2-1
d_gene: TRBD2
v_gene: TRBV11-2
abundance: .
CDR3aa: CASSRNWAGGYNEQFF
CDR3nt: TGTGCCAGCAGCCGGAATTGGGCGGGGGGCTACAATGAGCAGTTCTTC

j_gene: TRBJ1-1
d_gene: .
v_gene: TRBV6-5
abundance: .
CDR3aa: CASSYTPIRRNTEAFF
CDR3nt: TGTGCCAGCAGTTACACCCCGATAAGGCGGAACACTGAAGCTTTCTTT

j_gene: TRBJ2-1
d_gene: TRBD2
v_gene: TRBV5-8
abundance: .
CDR3aa: CASSAGLAGDSSEQFF
CDR3nt: TGTGCCAGCAGCGCCGGACTAGCGGGAGACTCCAGTGAGCAGTTCTTC

j_gene: TRBJ1-1
d_gene: .
v_gene: TRBV27
abundance: .
CDR3aa: CASSREGRRNTEAFF
CDR3nt: TGTGCCAGCAGTAGGGAAGGGAGGAGGAACACTGAAGCTTTCTTT

j_gene: TRBJ1-5
d_gene: .
v_gene: TRBV19
abundance: .
CDR3aa: CASSYTSGYNQPQHF
CDR3nt: TGTGCCAGTAGTTATACGTCAGGGTACAATCAGCCCCAGCATTTT

j_gene: TRBJ1-5
d_gene: .
v_gene: TRBV19
abundance: .
CDR3aa: CASIGAVRPQHF
CDR3nt: TGTGCCAGTATCGGGGCAGTAAGGCCCCAGCATTTT

j_gene: TRBJ1-2
d_gene: .
v_gene: TRBV18
abundance: .
CDR3aa: CASSPIRETDYGYTF
CDR3nt: TGTGCCAGCTCACCAATCAGGGAAACGGACTATGGCTACACCTTC

j_gene: TRBJ2-1
d_gene: TRBD2
v_gene: TRBV5-1
abundance: .
CDR3aa: CASSLGGASYNEQFF
CDR3nt: TGCGCCAGCAGTCTCGGGGGGGCCTCCTACAATGAGCAGTTCTTC

j_gene: TRBJ2-2
d_gene: .
v_gene: TRBV5-6
abundance: .
CDR3aa: CASSLTGLTTGELFF
CDR3nt: TGTGCCAGCAGCTTGACAGGGTTGACCACCGGGGAGCTGTTTTTT

j_gene: TRBJ2-1
d_gene: .
v_gene: TRBV7-9
abundance: once
CDR3aa: CASSSAGWGEQFF
CDR3nt: TGTGCCAGCAGCTCCGCAGGGTGGGGTGAGCAGTTCTTC

j_gene: TRBJ2-3
d_gene: TRBD2
v_gene: TRBV5-1
abundance: .
CDR3aa: CASKLAGGGTDTQYF
CDR3nt: TGCGCCAGTAAGTTAGCGGGAGGAGGAACAGATACGCAGTATTTT

j_gene: TRBJ1-2
d_gene: .
v_gene: TRBV19
abundance: .
CDR3aa: CASSGRARGGDGYTF
CDR3nt: TGTGCCAGTAGTGGGCGGGCCCGGGGTGGAGATGGCTACACCTTC

j_gene: TRBJ1-1
d_gene: .
v_gene: TRBV7-3
abundance: .
CDR3aa: CASSLMGSRSVNTEAFF
CDR3nt: TGTGCCAGCAGCTTAATGGGGAGTAGGTCAGTGAACACTGAAGCTTTCTTT

j_gene: TRBJ1-5
d_gene: .
v_gene: TRBV30
abundance: .
CDR3aa: CAYWANQSPNQPQHF
CDR3nt: TGTGCCTACTGGGCTAATCAGTCCCCCAATCAGCCCCAGCATTTT

j_gene: TRBJ1-1
d_gene: .
v_gene: TRBV7-8
abundance: once
CDR3aa: CASSANTEAFF
CDR3nt: TGTGCCAGCAGCGCCAACACTGAAGCTTTCTTT

j_gene: TRBJ2-1
d_gene: .
v_gene: TRBV30
abundance: .
CDR3aa: CAWSLEIVSYNEQFF
CDR3nt: TGTGCCTGGAGTCTGGAGATAGTTTCCTACAATGAGCAGTTCTTC

j_gene: TRBJ1-2
d_gene: .
v_gene: TRBV27
abundance: .
CDR3aa: CASSLGWGTGGGYTF
CDR3nt: TGTGCCAGCAGTTTAGGATGGGGGACGGGAGGTGGCTACACCTTC

j_gene: TRBJ1-2
d_gene: .
v_gene: TRBV4-1
abundance: .
CDR3aa: CASSGSGGYTF
CDR3nt: TGCGCCAGCAGCGGTTCTGGGGGCTACACCTTC

j_gene: TRBJ1-1
d_gene: .
v_gene: TRBV30
abundance: .
CDR3aa: CAWSVSRRDAFF
CDR3nt: TGTGCCTGGAGTGTTTCCAGGAGGGACGCTTTCTTT

j_gene: TRBJ1-1
d_gene: .
v_gene: TRBV28
abundance: .
CDR3aa: CASSSGYTEAFF
CDR3nt: TGTGCCAGCAGCTCCGGGTACACTGAAGCTTTCTTT